A single sample is the source of the 10 T cell receptor beta chains below, sequenced in a study of T cell responses to AZD1222 COVID-19 vaccine. Libraries were prepared by immunoSEQ multiplex PCR; TCRdb keeps only in-frame clonotypes and omits some of them. The repertoire holds approximately 100,000 clones, with more than 70% as singletons. Source: peripheral blood, taken on day 0 of AZD1222 vaccination. Every receptor here comes from an adult in good health.

V gene TRBV9 combines with J gene TRBJ1-3; D is uncertain. The CDR3 has 17 residues. The germline V gene has CDR1 SGDLS and CDR2 YYNGEE. With 1 base removed from V and 0 bases from J, the gap between germline ends came to 14 bases. The CDR3 region has the DNA TGTGCCAGCAGCGTACTTTCCATCCCTACCTCTGGAAACACCATATATTTT. It translates to CASSVLSIPTSGNTIYF.

The V gene is TRBV30, the J gene TRBJ2-3; tentatively, D is TRBD2 (7 bases). The germline CDR1 and CDR2 sequences are GTSNPN and SVGIG (reference sequence). The CDR3 sequence is 13 residues long. Trimming removed 2 bases at V and 8 bases at J, with 14 bases between. Here the CDR3 reads CAWSKAGGPTQYF. CDR3 DNA: TGTGCCTGGAGTAAAGCCGGGGGGCCTACGCAGTATTTT.

The gene calls are TRBV30 and TRBJ2-1; D is unresolved. Germline CDR1 and CDR2: GTSNPN and SVGIG (reference sequence). CDR3 length: 17 amino acids. With 3 bases removed from V and 7 bases from J, the gap between germline ends came to 25 bases. This chain's CDR3 is CAWRDFSLGSPRNEQFF. Written as DNA, the CDR3 is TGTGCCTGGAGAGATTTTAGTTTGGGGTCCCCACGGAATGAGCAGTTCTTC. Together with reference TRBV30 and TRBJ2-1, the CDR3 gives the full variable domain: SQTIHQWPATLVQPVGSPLSLECTVEGTSNPNLYWYRQAAGRGLQLLFYSVGIGQISSEVPQNLSASRPQDRQFILSSKKLLLSDSGFYLCAWRDFSLGSPRNEQFFGPGTRLTVL.

This clone was seen more than once but under ten times. This rearrangement joins TRBV3-1 (or the pseudogene TRBV3-2) to TRBJ1-1; D ambiguous. CDR3 length: 14 residues. The germline V gene has CDR1 LGHDT and CDR2 YNNKEL (reference sequence). The V end lost 1 base, the J end lost 2 bases, and 8 bases lay between the germline ends. For the CDR3, the DNA is TGTGCCAGCAGCCAAGTCGGGGAAAACACTGAAGCTTTCTTT. Amino acids: CASSQVGENTEAFF.

This chain uses TRBV2 with TRBJ1-6; the match to TRBD1 covers 7 bases. This CDR3 is 15 amino acids long. Germline CDR1 and CDR2: SNHLY and FYNNEI. V lost 3 bases, J lost 10 bases, and 9 bases stayed unmatched. CDR3 amino acids: CASSDGGRGNSPLHF. CDR3 coding DNA: TGTGCCAGCAGTGACGGAGGCAGGGGGAACTCACCCCTCCACTTT. The full variable domain, its missing parts supplied by reference TRBV2 and TRBJ1-6, is EPEVTQTPSHQVTQMGQEVILRCVPISNHLYFYWYRQILGQKVEFLVSFYNNEISEKSEIFDDQFSVERPDGSNFTLKIRSTKLEDSAMYFCASSDGGRGNSPLHFGNGTRLTVT.

The chain joins TRBV6-5 to TRBJ1-1; maybe TRBD1 (6 bases). From germline, CDR1 is MNHEY and CDR2 SVGAGI. V lost 0 bases, J lost 0 bases, and 11 bases lay in between. The CDR3 runs 16 residues. CDR3 DNA: TGTGCCAGCAGTTACTCGGGCGGGGGGCTGAACACTGAAGCTTTCTTT. This sequence encodes CASSYSGGGLNTEAFF.

The gene calls are TRBV14 and TRBJ1-2; 12 bases map to TRBD1. Germline CDR1 is SGHDN and CDR2 is FVKESK. This CDR3 has 15 residues. The ends lost 4 bases at V and 4 bases at J; junction bases unmatched: 4. CDR3 protein: CASSLGTGGVYGYTF. CDR3 DNA sequence: TGTGCCAGCAGCCTTGGGACAGGGGGCGTCTATGGCTACACCTTC.

This clone has ten or more counts. V usage is TRBV7-8 and J usage is TRBJ1-2; weak D call: TRBD1 (6 bases). The CDR3 extends over 13 amino acids. Germline lookup yields CDR1 SGHVS and CDR2 FQNEAQ. Deletions cut 6 bases from V and 3 bases from J, with 11 bases between. Here the CDR3 reads CASRSDRHYGYTF. The CDR3 nucleotides are TGTGCCAGCAGATCCGACAGGCACTATGGCTACACCTTC.

The chain uses TRBV28 and TRBJ2-7; no firm D call. The V gene's germline CDR1 is MDHEN and CDR2 SYDVKM. V was cut by 4 bases and J by 2 bases, with 3 bases left in between. This CDR3 contains 11 residues. As DNA, the CDR3 is TGTGCCAGCAGTTACGCCTACGAGCAGTACTTC. Translating it yields CASSYAYEQYF.

This chain links TRBV27 with TRBJ1-6; perhaps TRBD1 as D (5 bases). Germline V gene sequence: CDR1 MNHEY, CDR2 SMNVEV (reference sequence). CDR3 length: 16 residues. The germline V and J ends were trimmed by 5 bases and 7 bases, with 18 bases remaining between them. The CDR3 DNA reads TGTGCCAGCAGTCCCCAGGGATTGCCGATCAATTCACCCCTCCACTTT. Its protein product is CASSPQGLPINSPLHF.